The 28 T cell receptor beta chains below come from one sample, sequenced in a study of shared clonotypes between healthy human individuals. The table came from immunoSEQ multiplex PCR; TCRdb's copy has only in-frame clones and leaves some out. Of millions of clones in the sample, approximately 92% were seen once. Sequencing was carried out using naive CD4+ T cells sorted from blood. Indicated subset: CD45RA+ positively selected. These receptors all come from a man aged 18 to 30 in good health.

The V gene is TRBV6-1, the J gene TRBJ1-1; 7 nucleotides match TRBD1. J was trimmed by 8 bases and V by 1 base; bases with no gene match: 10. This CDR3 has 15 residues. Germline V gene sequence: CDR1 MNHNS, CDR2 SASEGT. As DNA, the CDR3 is TGTGCCAGCAGTGAAGGGGCGCGGGGACAGCAGGAAGCTTTCTTT. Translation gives CASSEGARGQQEAFF.

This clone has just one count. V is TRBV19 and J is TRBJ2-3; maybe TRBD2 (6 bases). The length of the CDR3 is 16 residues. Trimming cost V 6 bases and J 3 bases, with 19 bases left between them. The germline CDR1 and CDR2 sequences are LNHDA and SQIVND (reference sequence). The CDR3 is CASSRDSILGTDTQYF. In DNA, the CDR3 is TGTGCCAGTAGCCGGGACTCCATTCTGGGGACAGATACGCAGTATTTT.

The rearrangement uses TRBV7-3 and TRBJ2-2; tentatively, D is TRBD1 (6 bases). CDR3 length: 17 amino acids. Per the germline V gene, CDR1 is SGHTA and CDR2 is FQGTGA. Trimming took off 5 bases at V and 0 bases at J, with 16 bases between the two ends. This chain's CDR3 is CASSARPGATNTGELFF. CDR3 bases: TGTGCCAGCAGCGCACGTCCAGGGGCAACGAACACCGGGGAGCTGTTTTTT.

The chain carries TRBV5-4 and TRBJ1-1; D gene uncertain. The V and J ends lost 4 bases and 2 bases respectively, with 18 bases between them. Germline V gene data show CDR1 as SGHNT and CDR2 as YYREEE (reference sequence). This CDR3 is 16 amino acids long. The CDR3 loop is CASSIHSWFPNTEAFF. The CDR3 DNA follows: TGTGCCAGCAGCATACACAGTTGGTTCCCTAACACTGAAGCTTTCTTT.

This CDR3 reads CASSLEGGANTEAFF. The CDR3 nucleotides read TGTGCCAGCAGCTTAGAGGGAGGAGCGAACACTGAAGCTTTCTTT. The chain uses TRBV7-2 and TRBJ1-1; D gene unclear. This CDR3 comprises 15 residues. Germline CDR1 and CDR2: SGHTA and FQGNSA. V was trimmed by 1 base and J by 1 base, leaving 10 bases between them.

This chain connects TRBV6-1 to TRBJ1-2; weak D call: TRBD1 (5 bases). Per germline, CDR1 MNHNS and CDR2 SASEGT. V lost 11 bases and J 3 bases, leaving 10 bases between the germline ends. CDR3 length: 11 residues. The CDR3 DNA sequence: TGTGCCGCGGTGGGGGACTATGGCTACACCTTC. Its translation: CAAVGDYGYTF.

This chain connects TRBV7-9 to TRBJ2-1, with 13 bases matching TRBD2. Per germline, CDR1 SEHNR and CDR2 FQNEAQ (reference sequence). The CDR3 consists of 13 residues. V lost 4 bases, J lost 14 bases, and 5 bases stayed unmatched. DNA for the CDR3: TGTGCCAGCAGCTCGGGACTAGCGGGGAAGGAGTTCTTC. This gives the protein CASSSGLAGKEFF.

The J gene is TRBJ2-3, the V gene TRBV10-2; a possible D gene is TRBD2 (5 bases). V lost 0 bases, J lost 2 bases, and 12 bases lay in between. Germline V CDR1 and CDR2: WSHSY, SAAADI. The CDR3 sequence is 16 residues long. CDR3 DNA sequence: TGCGCCAGCAGTGAGTCGGGAGTGCCACTCACAGATACGCAGTATTTT. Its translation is CASSESGVPLTDTQYF.

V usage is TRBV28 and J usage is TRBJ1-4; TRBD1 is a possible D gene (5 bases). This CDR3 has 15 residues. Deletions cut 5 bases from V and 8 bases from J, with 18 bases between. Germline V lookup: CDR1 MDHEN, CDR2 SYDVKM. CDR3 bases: TGTGCCAGCAGTCGGCCGGGACCCCGGGAGGAAAAACTGTTTTTT. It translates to CASSRPGPREEKLFF.

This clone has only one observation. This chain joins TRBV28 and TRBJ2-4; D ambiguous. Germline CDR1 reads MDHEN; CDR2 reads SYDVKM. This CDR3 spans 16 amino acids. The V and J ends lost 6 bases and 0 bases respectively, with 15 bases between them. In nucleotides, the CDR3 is TGTGCCAGCAGATTCGCCCGGGCCCCAGCCAAAAACATTCAGTACTTC. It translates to CASRFARAPAKNIQYF.

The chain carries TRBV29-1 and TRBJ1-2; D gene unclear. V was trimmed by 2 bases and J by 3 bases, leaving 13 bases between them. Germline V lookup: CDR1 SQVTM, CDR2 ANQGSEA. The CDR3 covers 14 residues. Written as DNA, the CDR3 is TGCAGCGTTGAACTGGTACGGGGAGACTATGGCTACACCTTC. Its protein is CSVELVRGDYGYTF.

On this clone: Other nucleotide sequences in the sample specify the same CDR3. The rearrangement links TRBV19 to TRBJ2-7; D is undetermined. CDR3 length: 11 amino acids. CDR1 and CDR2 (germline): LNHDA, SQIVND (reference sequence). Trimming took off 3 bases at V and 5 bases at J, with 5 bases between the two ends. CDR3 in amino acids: CASSIGNEQYF. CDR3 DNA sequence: TGTGCCAGTAGTATTGGGAACGAGCAGTACTTC.

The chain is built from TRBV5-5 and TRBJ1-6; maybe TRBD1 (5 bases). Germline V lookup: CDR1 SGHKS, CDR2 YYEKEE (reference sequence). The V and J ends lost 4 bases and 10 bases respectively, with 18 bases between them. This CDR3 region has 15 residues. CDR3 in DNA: TGTGCCAGCAGCGCCGGTGAGGGGTCTGGGTCACCCCTCCACTTT. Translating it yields CASSAGEGSGSPLHF.

The CDR3 spells CASGGGLPDEKLFF. CDR3 bases: TGTGCCAGCGGAGGTGGGCTCCCGGATGAAAAACTGTTTTTT. The chain carries TRBV28 and TRBJ1-4; D not resolved. The germline V gene has CDR1 MDHEN and CDR2 SYDVKM. This CDR3 is built from 14 residues. The V end was cut by 8 bases, the J end by 6 bases, with 16 bases between.

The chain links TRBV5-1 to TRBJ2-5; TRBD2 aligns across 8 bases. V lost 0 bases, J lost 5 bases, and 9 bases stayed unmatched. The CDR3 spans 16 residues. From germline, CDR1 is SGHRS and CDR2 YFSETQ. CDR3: CASSLVVAGPVETQYF. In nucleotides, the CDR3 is TGCGCCAGCAGCTTGGTAGTAGCGGGGCCGGTGGAGACCCAGTACTTC.

For the CDR3, the DNA is TGTGCCACCAGCAGAGAAAGGACAGGGAGCACCGGGGAGCTGTTTTTT. As protein: CATSRERTGSTGELFF. J is TRBJ2-2 and V is TRBV15, with 8 bases aligning to TRBD1. The germline gives CDR1 LNHNV, CDR2 YYDKDF (reference sequence). There are 16 residues in the CDR3. After removal of 0 bases from V and 4 bases from J, the junction contained 4 bases not matched to a gene.

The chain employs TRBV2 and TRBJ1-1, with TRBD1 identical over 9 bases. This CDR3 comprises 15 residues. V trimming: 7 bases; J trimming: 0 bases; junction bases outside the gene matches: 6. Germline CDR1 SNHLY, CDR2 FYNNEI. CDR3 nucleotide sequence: TGTGCCAGCACTCCAGGGACAGGGATGAACACTGAAGCTTTCTTT. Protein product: CASTPGTGMNTEAFF.

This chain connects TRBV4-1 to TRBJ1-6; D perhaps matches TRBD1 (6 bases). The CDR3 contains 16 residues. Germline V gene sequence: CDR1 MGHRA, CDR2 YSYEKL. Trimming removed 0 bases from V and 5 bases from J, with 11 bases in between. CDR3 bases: TGCGCCAGCAGCCAAGATGGGGGGGCTAATAATTCACCCCTCCACTTT. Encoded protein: CASSQDGGANNSPLHF.

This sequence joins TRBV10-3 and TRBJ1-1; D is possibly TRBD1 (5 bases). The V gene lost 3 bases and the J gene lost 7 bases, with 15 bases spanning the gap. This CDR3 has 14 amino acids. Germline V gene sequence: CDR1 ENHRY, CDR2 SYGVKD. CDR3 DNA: TGTGCCATCAGTGACTCCCCAGGGAGGGGTGAAGCTTTCTTT. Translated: CAISDSPGRGEAFF.

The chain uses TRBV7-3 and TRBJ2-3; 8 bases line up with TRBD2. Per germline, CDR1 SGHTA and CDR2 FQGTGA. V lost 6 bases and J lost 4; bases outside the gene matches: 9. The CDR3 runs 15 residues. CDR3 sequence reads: CASSRSAAGADTQYF. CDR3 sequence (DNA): TGTGCCAGCAGTAGGTCGGCAGCGGGGGCAGATACGCAGTATTTT.

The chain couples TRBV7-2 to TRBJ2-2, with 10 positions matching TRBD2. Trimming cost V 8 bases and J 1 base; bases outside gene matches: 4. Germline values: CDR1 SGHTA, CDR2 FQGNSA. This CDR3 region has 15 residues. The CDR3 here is CASGRLAGNTGELFF. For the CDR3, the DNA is TGTGCCAGCGGCCGACTAGCGGGGAACACCGGGGAGCTGTTTTTT. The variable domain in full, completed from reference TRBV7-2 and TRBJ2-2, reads GAGVSQSPSNKVTEKGKDVELRCDPISGHTALYWYRQSLGQGLEFLIYFQGNSAPDKSGLPSDRFSAERTGGSVSTLTIQRTQQEDSAVYLCASGRLAGNTGELFFGEGSRLTVL.

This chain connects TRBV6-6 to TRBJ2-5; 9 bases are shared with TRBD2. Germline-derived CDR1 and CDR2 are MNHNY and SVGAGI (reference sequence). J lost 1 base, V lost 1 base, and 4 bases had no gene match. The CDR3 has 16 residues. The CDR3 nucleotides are TGTGCCAGCAGTTACTTGGCGGGGGGGATCCAAGAGACCCAGTACTTC. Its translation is CASSYLAGGIQETQYF.

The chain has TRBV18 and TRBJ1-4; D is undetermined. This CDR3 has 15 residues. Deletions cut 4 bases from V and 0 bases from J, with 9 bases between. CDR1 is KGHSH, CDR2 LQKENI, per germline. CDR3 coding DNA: TGTGCCAGCTCACGTAAGACGGCAACTAATGAAAAACTGTTTTTT. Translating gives CASSRKTATNEKLFF. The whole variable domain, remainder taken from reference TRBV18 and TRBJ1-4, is NAGVMQNPRHLVRRRGQEARLRCSPMKGHSHVYWYRQLPEEGLKFMVYLQKENIIDESGMPKERFSAEFPKEGPSILRIQQVVRGDSAAYFCASSRKTATNEKLFFGSGTQLSVL.

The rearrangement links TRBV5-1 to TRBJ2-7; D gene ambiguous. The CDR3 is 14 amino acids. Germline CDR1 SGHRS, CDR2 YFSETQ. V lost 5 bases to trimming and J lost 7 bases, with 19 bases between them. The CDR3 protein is CASSFNLDGLEQYF. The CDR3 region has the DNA TGCGCCAGCAGTTTTAACCTGGACGGCCTAGAGCAGTACTTC.

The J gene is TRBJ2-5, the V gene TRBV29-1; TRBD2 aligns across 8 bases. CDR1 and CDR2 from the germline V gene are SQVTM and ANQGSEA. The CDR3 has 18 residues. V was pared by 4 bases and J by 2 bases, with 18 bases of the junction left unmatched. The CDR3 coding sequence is TGCAGCGTTGCCCTCCATCTAATCTTGCGGGAGGAACAAGAGACCCAGTACTTC. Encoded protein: CSVALHLILREEQETQYF.

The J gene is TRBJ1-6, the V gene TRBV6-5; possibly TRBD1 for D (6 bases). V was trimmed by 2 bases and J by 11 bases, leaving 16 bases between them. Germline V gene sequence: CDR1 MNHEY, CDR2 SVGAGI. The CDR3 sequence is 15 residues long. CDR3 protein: CASSYDPGGAPPLHF. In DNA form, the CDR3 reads TGTGCCAGCAGTTACGACCCTGGGGGGGCTCCACCCCTCCACTTT.

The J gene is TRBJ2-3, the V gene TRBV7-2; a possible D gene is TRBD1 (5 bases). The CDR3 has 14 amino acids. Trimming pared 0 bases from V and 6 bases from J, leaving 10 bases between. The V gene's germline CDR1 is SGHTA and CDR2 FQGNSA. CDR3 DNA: TGTGCCAGCAGCTTAGCGTTAGGGGTGGATACGCAGTATTTT. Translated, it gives CASSLALGVDTQYF.

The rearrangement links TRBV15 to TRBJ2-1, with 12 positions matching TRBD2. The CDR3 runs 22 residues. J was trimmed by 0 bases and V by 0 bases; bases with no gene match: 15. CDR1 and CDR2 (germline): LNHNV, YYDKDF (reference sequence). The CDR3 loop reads CATSRDPILAGGALSSYNEQFF. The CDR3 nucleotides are TGTGCCACCAGCAGAGACCCTATACTAGCGGGGGGCGCATTGAGCTCCTACAATGAGCAGTTCTTC.